The entry below gives a single TCR beta chain sequence along with its context. The antigen is not known. This entry comes from a study of T cell repertoires in cytomegalovirus infection. Study-wide background: Public TCR beta signatures were indicative of both CMV infection and a matching HLA type.

Study results and limitations: Predominance within the ex vivo response was attributable to HLA-C-restricted CMV-specific TCR beta clonotypes.

CDR1 and CDR2 from the germline V gene are LNHNV and YYDKDF (reference sequence). This CDR3 contains 14 residues. V was clipped by 5 bases and J by 4 bases, with 15 bases between them. Using its own MiXCR run on the reads, TCRdb lists one record per CDR3 protein. This sample has 350,000 to 550,000 distinct CDR3 sequences, with approximately 30% found just once. The material sequenced was PBMCs. The rearrangement links TRBV15 to TRBJ2-7; no clear D gene. The TCR comes from a human donor in good health (CMV status not recorded). Some clones in this sample may be carry-over from other donors' samples. CDR3 amino acids: CATSSREVPYEQYF. Written as DNA, the CDR3 is TGTGCCACCAGCTCAAGAGAGGTACCTTACGAGCAGTACTTC.